This is a list of T cell receptor beta chains from one sample in a study of blood T cell repertoires in COVID-19. TCRdb's table, derived via immunoSEQ multiplex PCR, lists solely in-frame clones and lacks some. The profile shows about 260,000 clones, about 91% of them singletons. The sample taken for sequencing was PBMCs or T cells enriched from blood (not recorded which). These receptors were taken from a man in his forties who had been exposed to COVID-19. Each CDR3 is given with its conserved first and last residue. The size field is filled for only some rows; it gives once, few, many or a size class.

CDR3aa,j_gene,abundance,v_gene
CASSPYAEGFQETQYF,TRBJ2-5,once,TRBV18
CASSQGGSGSWYEQYF,TRBJ2-7,NA,TRBV3-1/TRBV3-2
CASVTPGQKMNTEAFF,TRBJ1-1,NA,TRBV28
CASSKTGGDGYTF,TRBJ1-2,few,TRBV2
CASSSTSGRLDQETQYF,TRBJ2-5,NA,TRBV11-3
CASSHRGWAKNIQYF,TRBJ2-4,NA,TRBV25-1
CATSDSRTGLYNEQFF,TRBJ2-1,NA,TRBV24-1
CASSLSMAGGGDEQFF,TRBJ2-1,NA,TRBV7-2
CASRRTSSSYEQYF,TRBJ2-7,NA,TRBV28
CATRFRGRTNTEAFF,TRBJ1-1,NA,TRBV19
CAWRGNRGTQYF,TRBJ2-3,NA,TRBV30
CASSLGLAGGTTGELFF,TRBJ2-2,NA,TRBV13
CASSQDATGTVSFNEQFF,TRBJ2-1,NA,TRBV4-3
CAIQGAQNTGELFF,TRBJ2-2,NA,TRBV6-5
CASSEYMSRGREKEKLFF,TRBJ1-4,NA,TRBV25-1
CASSRTSDEQFF,TRBJ2-1,NA,TRBV3-1/TRBV3-2
CASSQDWGRNEKLFF,TRBJ1-4,once,TRBV3-1/TRBV3-2
CASSSGTYITDTQYF,TRBJ2-3,once,TRBV7-2
CASSLRTGLNQPQHF,TRBJ1-5,NA,TRBV11-2
CASSQDRRGGGGYTF,TRBJ1-2,NA,TRBV3-1/TRBV3-2
CASSPLRDSRGVGELFF,TRBJ2-2,NA,TRBV18
CATSSPQAGEETQYF,TRBJ2-5,once,TRBV15
CASSLGLAGGRETQYF,TRBJ2-5,NA,TRBV18
CASSSPGAFGANYGYTF,TRBJ1-2,NA,TRBV7-9
CASSPPTSGSSPDTQYF,TRBJ2-3,once,TRBV18
CATSDRTGRVNQPQHF,TRBJ1-5,few,TRBV24-1
CASSQEVGSGETQYF,TRBJ2-5,NA,TRBV4-2
CASSLGLADGGYTF,TRBJ1-2,NA,TRBV5-4
CASSEDRGRETQYF,TRBJ2-5,NA,TRBV10-1
CASLSGEQYF,TRBJ2-7,NA,TRBV2
CASNQGSSETQYF,TRBJ2-5,NA,TRBV12-3/TRBV12-4
CASSDGLAGTSYNEQFF,TRBJ2-1,NA,TRBV21-1
CSAKTRDTRTGELFF,TRBJ2-2,NA,TRBV29-1
CASSQDLRENTIYF,TRBJ1-3,once,TRBV3-1/TRBV3-2
CASSPDRAQETQYF,TRBJ2-5,NA,TRBV18
CASSQGLASEQYF,TRBJ2-7,NA,TRBV3-1/TRBV3-2